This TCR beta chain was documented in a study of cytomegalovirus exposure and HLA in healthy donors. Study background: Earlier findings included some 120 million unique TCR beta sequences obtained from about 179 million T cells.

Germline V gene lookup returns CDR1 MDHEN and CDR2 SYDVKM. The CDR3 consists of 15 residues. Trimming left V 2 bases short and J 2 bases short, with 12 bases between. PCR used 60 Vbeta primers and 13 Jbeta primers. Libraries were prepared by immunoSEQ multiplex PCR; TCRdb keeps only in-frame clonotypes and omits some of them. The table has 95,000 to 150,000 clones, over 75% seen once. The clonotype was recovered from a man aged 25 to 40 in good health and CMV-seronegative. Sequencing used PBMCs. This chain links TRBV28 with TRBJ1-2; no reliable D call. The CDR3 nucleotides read TGTGCCAGCAGTTTAATCAGTGAGGCCAACTATGGCTACACCTTC. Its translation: CASSLISEANYGYTF.